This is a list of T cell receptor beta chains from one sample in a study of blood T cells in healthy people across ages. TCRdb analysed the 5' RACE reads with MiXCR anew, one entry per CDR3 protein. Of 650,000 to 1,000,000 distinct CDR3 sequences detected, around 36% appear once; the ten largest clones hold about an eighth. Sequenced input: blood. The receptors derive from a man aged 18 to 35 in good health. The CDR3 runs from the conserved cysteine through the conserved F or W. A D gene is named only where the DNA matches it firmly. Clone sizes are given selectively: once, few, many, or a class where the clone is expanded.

CASSQNRDHEQYF	TGTGCCAGCAGCCAGAACAGGGACCATGAGCAGTACTTC	NA	TRBV2	13	NA	TRBJ2-7
CASSYSSGMNTEAFF	TGTGCCAGCAGTTACTCTTCGGGGATGAACACTGAAGCTTTCTTT	NA	TRBV6-5	15	NA	TRBJ1-1
CAWRRGGDNEQFF	TGTGCCTGGAGGCGGGGAGGAGACAATGAGCAGTTCTTC	NA	TRBV30	13	few	TRBJ2-1
CASSLVSPGVSSGGLDEQYF	TGCGCCAGCAGCTTGGTTTCCCCCGGAGTCTCTAGCGGGGGGCTCGATGAGCAGTACTTC	TRBD2	TRBV5-1	20	few	TRBJ2-5
CASSLGTGDWRAIGEQFF	TGTGCCAGCAGCCTAGGGACAGGGGACTGGAGGGCAATTGGTGAGCAGTTCTTC	TRBD1	TRBV7-8	18	few	TRBJ2-1
CSTGTDPHTEAFF	TGCAGCACCGGGACCGATCCTCACACTGAAGCTTTCTTT	NA	TRBV29-1	13	few	TRBJ1-1
CASSLGVPGLAARWGTDTQYF	TGTGCCAGCAGCTTAGGGGTTCCGGGACTAGCGGCAAGATGGGGCACAGATACGCAGTATTTT	TRBD2	TRBV11-2	21	many	TRBJ2-3
CASSQEVVGHSNTGELFF	TGTGCCAGCAGCCAAGAGGTAGTTGGTCACTCGAACACCGGGGAGCTGTTTTTT	NA	TRBV4-2	18	many	TRBJ2-2
CASSPKVSNQPQHF	TGTGCCAGCAGCCCCAAGGTTAGCAATCAGCCCCAGCATTTT	NA	TRBV6-6	14	NA	TRBJ1-5
CASRTNRGNNGDTQYF	TGTGCCAGCAGGACGAACAGGGGGAACAACGGGGATACGCAGTATTTT	TRBD1	TRBV12-3/TRBV12-4	16	NA	TRBJ2-3
CASSLRLAGSYEQYF	TGTGCCAGCAGTTTAAGACTAGCGGGCTCCTACGAGCAGTACTTC	TRBD2	TRBV27	15	NA	TRBJ2-7
CASSHYRGSGTETFF	TGCGCCAGCAGCCATTACAGGGGGAGCGGGACTGAAACTTTCTTT	TRBD1	TRBV4-3	15	NA	TRBJ1-1